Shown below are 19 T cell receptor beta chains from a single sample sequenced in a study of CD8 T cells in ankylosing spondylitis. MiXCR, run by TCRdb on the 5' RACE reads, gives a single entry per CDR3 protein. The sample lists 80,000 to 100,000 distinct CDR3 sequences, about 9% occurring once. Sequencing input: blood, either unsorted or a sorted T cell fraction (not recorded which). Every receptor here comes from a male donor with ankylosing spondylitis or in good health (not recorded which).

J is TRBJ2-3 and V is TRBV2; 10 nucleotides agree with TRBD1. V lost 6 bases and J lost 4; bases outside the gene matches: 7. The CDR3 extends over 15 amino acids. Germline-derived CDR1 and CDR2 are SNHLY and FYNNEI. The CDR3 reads CASRGGQGGSDTQYF. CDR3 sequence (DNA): TGTGCCAGCAGAGGCGGACAGGGGGGGTCAGATACGCAGTATTTT.

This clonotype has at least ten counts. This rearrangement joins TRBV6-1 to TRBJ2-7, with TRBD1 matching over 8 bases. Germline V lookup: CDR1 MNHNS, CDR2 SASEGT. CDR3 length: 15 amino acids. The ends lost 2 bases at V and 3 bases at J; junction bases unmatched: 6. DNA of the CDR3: TGTGCCAGCAGTGAAAACGACAGGGGTCTCTACGAGCAGTACTTC. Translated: CASSENDRGLYEQYF.

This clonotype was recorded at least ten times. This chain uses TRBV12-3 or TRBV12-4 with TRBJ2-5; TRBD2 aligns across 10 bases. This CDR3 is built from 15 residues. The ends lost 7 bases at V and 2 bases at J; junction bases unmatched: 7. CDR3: CASKILAGIQETQYF. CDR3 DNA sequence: TGTGCCAGCAAAATACTAGCGGGGATACAAGAGACCCAGTACTTC.

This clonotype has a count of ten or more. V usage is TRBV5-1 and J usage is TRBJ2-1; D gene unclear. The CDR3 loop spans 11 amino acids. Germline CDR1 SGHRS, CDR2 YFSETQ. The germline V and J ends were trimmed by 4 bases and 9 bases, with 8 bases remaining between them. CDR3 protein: CASSTGSEQFF. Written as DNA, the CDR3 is TGCGCCAGCAGCACCGGGTCTGAGCAGTTCTTC. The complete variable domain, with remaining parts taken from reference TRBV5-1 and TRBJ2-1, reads KAGVTQTPRYLIKTRGQQVTLSCSPISGHRSVSWYQQTPGQGLQFLFEYFSETQRNKGNFPGRFSGRQFSNSRSEMNVSTLELGDSALYLCASSTGSEQFFGPGTRLTVL.

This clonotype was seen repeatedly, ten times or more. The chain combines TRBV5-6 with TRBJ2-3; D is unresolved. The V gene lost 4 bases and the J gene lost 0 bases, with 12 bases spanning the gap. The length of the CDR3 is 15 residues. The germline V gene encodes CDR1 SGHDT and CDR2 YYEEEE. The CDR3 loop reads CASSRLSPSTDTQYF. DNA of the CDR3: TGTGCCAGCAGCCGACTTTCACCTAGCACAGATACGCAGTATTTT.

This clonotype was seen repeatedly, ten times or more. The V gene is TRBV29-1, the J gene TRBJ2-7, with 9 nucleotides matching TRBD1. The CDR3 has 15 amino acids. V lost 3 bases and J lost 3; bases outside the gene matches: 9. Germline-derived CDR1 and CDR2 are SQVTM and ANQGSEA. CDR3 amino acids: CSVEIPGQGYYEQYF. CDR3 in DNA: TGCAGCGTTGAGATCCCGGGACAGGGTTACTACGAGCAGTACTTC.

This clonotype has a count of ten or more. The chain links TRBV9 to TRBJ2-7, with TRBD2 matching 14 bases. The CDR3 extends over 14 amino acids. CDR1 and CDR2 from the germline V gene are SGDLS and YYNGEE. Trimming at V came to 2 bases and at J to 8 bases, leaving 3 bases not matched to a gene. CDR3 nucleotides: TGTGCCAGCAGCGTGAGACTAGCGGGGGGGCAGCAGTACTTC. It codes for CASSVRLAGGQQYF.

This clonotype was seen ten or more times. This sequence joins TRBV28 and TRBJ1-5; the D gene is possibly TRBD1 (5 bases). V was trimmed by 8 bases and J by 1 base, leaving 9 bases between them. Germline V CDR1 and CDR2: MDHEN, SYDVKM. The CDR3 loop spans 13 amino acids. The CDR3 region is CASRGSSNQPQHF. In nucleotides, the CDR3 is TGTGCCAGCCGGGGGTCAAGCAATCAGCCCCAGCATTTT.

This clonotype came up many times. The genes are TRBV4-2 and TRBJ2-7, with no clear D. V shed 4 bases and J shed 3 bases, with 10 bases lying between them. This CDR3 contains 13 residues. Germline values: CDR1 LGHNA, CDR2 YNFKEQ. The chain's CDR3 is CASSPARNYEQYF. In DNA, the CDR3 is TGTGCCAGCAGCCCTGCCAGGAACTACGAGCAGTACTTC.

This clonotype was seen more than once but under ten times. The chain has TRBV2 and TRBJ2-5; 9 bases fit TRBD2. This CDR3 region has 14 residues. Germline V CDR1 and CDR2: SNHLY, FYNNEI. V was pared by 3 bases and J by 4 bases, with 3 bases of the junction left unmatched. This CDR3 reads CASSDPAGGETQYF. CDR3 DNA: TGTGCCAGCAGTGATCCAGCGGGGGGAGAGACCCAGTACTTC.

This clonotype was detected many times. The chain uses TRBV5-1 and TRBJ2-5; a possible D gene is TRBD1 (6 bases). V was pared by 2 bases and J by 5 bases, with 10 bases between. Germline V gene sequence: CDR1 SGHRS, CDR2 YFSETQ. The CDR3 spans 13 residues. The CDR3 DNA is TGCGCCAGCAGCTTTGGGGGCCGGGAGACCCAGTACTTC. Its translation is CASSFGGRETQYF.

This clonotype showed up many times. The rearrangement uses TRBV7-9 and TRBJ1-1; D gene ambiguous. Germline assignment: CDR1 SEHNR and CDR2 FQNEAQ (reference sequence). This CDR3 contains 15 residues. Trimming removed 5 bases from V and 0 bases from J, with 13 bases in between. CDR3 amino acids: CASSIIGPMNTEAFF. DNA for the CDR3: TGTGCCAGCAGCATAATTGGCCCTATGAACACTGAAGCTTTCTTT.

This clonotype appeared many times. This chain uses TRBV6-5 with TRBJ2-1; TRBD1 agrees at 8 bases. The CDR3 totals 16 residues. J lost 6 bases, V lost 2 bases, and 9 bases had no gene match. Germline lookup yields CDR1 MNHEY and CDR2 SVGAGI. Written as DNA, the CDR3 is TGTGCCAGCAGTTACACGCAGGACAGGGCAGGCAATGAGCAGTTCTTC. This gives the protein CASSYTQDRAGNEQFF.

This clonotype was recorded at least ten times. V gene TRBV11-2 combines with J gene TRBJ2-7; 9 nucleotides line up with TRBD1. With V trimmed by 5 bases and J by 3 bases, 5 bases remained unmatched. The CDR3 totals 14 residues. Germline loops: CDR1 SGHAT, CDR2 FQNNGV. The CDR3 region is CASSDGQGFYEQYF. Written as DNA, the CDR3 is TGTGCCAGCAGCGACGGACAGGGGTTCTACGAGCAGTACTTC.

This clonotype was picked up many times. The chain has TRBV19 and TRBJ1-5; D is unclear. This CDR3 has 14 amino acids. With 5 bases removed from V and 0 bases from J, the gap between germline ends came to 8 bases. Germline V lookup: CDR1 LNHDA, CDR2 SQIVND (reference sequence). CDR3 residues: CASSSQYSNQPQHF. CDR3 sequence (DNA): TGTGCCAGTAGTTCACAGTATAGCAATCAGCCCCAGCATTTT.

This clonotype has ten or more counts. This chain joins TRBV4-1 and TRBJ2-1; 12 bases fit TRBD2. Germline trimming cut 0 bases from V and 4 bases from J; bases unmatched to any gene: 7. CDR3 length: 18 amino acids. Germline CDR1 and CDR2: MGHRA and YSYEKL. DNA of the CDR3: TGCGCCAGCAGCCAAGAGGGATCTAGCGGGGGGGAATACAATGAGCAGTTCTTC. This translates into CASSQEGSSGGEYNEQFF.

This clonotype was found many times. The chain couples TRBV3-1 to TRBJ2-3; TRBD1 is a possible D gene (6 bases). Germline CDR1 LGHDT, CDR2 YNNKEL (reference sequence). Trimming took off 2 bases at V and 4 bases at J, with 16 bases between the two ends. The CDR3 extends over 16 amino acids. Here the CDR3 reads CASSQTLGTNPDTQYF. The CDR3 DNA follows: TGTGCCAGCAGCCAAACGCTCGGGACAAATCCAGATACGCAGTATTTT.

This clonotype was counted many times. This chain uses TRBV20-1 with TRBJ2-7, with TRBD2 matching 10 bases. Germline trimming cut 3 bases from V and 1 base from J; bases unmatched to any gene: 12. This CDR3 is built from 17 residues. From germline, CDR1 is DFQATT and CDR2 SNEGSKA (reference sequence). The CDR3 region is CSASGVTASGGSYEQYF. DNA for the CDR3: TGCAGTGCTAGTGGGGTGACGGCTAGCGGGGGATCCTACGAGCAGTACTTC.

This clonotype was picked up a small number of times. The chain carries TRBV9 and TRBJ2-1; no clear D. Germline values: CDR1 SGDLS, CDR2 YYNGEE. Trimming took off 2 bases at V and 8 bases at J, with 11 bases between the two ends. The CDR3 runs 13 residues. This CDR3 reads CASSVSTRYEQFF. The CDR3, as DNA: TGTGCCAGCAGCGTCTCGACCCGGTATGAGCAGTTCTTC.